This T cell receptor beta chain originates from a study of identical twins. This clonotype was observed once. In germline, CDR1 is ENHRY, CDR2 SYGVKD. V was clipped by 3 bases and J by 6 bases, with 12 bases between them. This CDR3 is 14 amino acids long. TCRdb re-called the 5' RACE reads with MiXCR, one entry per CDR3 protein. In the table there are about 700,000 distinct CDR3 sequences, 8.6% of which are singletons. A further study also used this sample, focusing on yellow fever vaccine responses in identical twins.

The TCR was taken from a woman younger than 35 in good health. The J gene is TRBJ2-1, the V gene TRBV10-3, with D possibly called TRBD1 or TRBD2 (5 bases each). Sequenced: PBMCs. For the CDR3, the DNA is TGTGCCATCAGTGACCACCGGGGCAGCAATGAGCAGTTCTTC. It yields the protein CAISDHRGSNEQFF.